This TCR beta chain originates from a study of PD-L1 blockade in urothelial cancer. Overall study context: Bladder-origin urothelial cancer in males described twenty-five of the 29 patients. Whole-study results and caveats: Improved survival was predicted by pretreatment blood TCR clonality below the median.

This table comes from immunoSEQ multiplex PCR, and its TCRdb copy is limited to in-frame clones, with some not included. Of 65,000 to 80,000 clones in the sample, about nine tenths were seen once. This sample's time point: pretreatment peripheral blood. For this clone: Its antigen is not identified.

There are 15 residues in the CDR3. The V and J ends lost 3 bases and 4 bases respectively, with 13 bases between them. CDR1 SGHAT and CDR2 FQDESV come from the germline V gene (reference sequence). The source is an older man with urothelial cancer. V usage is TRBV11-1 and J usage is TRBJ2-1; D might be TRBD1 (6 bases). The sample was PBMCs, taken around atezolizumab (anti-PD-L1) treatment. CDR3 residues: CASSFKGQAYNEQFF. CDR3 DNA: TGTGCCAGCAGCTTTAAGGGACAAGCTTACAATGAGCAGTTCTTC.